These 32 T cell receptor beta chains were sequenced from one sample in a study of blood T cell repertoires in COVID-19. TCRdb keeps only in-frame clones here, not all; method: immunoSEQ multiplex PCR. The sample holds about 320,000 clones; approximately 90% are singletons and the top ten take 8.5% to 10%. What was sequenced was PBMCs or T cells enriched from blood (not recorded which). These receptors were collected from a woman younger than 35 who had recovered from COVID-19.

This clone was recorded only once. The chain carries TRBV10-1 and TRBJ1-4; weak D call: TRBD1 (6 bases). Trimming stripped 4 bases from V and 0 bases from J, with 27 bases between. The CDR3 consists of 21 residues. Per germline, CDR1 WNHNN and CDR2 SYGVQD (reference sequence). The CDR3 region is CASSATGAPPSTDATNEKLFF. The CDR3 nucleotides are TGCGCCAGCAGTGCGACAGGTGCACCCCCATCCACAGACGCAACTAATGAAAAACTGTTTTTT.

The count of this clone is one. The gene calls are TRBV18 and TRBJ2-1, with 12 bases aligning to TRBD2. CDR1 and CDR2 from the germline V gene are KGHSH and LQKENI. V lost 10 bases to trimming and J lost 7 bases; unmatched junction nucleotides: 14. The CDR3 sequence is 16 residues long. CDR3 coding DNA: TGTGCCACCGAACCCAAACTAGCGGGAGGAGGTAATGAGCAGTTCTTC. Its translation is CATEPKLAGGGNEQFF.

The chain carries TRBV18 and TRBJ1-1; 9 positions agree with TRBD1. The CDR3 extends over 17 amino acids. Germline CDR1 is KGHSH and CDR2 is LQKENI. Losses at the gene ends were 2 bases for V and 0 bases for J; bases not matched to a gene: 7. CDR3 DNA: TGTGCCAGCTCACCAAGCCGGGACAGGGCCATGAACACTGAAGCTTTCTTT. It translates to CASSPSRDRAMNTEAFF.

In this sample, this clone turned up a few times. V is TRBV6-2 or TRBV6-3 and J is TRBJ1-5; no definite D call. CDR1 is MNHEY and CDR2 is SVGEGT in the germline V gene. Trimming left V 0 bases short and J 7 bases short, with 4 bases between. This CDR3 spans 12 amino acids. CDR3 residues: CASSYSQQPQHF. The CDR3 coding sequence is TGTGCCAGCAGTTACTCCCAGCAGCCCCAGCATTTT.

The CDR3: CASSYRDRVTSEQYF. The CDR3 DNA reads TGTGCCAGCAGTTATCGGGACAGGGTAACTTCCGAGCAGTACTTC. The chain couples TRBV2 to TRBJ2-7; 9 nucleotides agree with TRBD1. CDR3 length: 15 residues. CDR1 is SNHLY, CDR2 FYNNEI, per germline. Trimming cost V 5 bases and J 6 bases; bases outside gene matches: 11.

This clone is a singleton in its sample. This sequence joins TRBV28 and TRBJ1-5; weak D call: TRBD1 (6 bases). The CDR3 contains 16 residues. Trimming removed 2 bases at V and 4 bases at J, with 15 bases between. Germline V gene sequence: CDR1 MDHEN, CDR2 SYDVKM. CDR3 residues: CASSLGPGAVNQPQHF. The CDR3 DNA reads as TGTGCCAGCAGTTTAGGGCCAGGGGCGGTTAATCAGCCCCAGCATTTT.

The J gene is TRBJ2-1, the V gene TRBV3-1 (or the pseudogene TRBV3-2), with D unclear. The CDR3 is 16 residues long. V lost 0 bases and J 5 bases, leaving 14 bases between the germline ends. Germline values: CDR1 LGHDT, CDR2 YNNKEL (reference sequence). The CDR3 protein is CASSQEVTGLDNEQFF. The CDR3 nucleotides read TGTGCCAGCAGCCAAGAGGTAACGGGTCTAGACAATGAGCAGTTCTTC.

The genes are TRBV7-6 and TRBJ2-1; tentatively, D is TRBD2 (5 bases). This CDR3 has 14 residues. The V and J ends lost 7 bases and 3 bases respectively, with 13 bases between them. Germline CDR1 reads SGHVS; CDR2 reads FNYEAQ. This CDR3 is CASTASGSYNEQFF. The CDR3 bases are TGTGCCAGCACGGCCTCGGGAAGCTACAATGAGCAGTTCTTC.

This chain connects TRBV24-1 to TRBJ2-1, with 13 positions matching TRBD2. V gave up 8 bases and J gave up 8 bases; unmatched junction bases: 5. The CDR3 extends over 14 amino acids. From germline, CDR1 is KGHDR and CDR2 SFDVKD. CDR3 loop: CATITSGGAHEQFF. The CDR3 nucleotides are TGTGCCACCATCACTAGCGGGGGGGCCCATGAGCAGTTCTTC.

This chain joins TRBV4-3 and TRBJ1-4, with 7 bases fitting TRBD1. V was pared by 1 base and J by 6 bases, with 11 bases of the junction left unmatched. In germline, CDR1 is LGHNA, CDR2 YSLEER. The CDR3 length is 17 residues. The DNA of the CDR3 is TGCGCCAGCAGCCAAGTGAGACCGGGACAGCGGTATGAAAAACTGTTTTTT. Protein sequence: CASSQVRPGQRYEKLFF.

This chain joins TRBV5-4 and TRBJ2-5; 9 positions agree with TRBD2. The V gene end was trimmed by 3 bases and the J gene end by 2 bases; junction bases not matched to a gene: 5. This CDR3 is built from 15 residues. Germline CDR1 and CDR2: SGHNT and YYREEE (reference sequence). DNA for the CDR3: TGTGCCAGCAGCTGGGCTAGCGGGGATCAAGAGACCCAGTACTTC. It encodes CASSWASGDQETQYF.

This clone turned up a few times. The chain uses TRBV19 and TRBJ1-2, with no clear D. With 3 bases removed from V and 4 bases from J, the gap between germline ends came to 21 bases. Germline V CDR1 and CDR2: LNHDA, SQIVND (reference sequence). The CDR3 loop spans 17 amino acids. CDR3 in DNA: TGTGCCAGTAGTATCCGAAGCGGGCCCTCGGGCGGCTATGGCTACACCTTC. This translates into CASSIRSGPSGGYGYTF.

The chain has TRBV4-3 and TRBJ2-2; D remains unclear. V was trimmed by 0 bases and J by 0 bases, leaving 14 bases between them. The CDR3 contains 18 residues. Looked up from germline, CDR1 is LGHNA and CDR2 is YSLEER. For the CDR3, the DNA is TGCGCCAGCAGCCAAGATTCGGGTCGGCCTCCGAACACCGGGGAGCTGTTTTTT. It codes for CASSQDSGRPPNTGELFF.

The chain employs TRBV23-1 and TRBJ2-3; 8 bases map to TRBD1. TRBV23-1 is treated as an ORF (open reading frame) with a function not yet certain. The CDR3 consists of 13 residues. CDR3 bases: TGCGCGAGGGACAGGCAGAGCACAGATACGCAGTATTTT. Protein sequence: CARDRQSTDTQYF.

The chain's CDR3 is CASSPDRGQPQHF. The CDR3 DNA reads TGTGCCAGCTCACCGGACAGGGGTCAGCCCCAGCATTTT. The rearrangement joins TRBV18 to TRBJ1-5; TRBD1 agrees at 9 bases. V was clipped by 3 bases and J by 6 bases; unmatched bases: 0. The CDR3 has 13 residues. CDR1 and CDR2 from the germline V gene are KGHSH and LQKENI.

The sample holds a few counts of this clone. The CDR3 region has the DNA TGTGCCAGTAGTCTACTTAATCGGGGTATTGAAGCTTTCTTT. As protein: CASSLLNRGIEAFF. V and J are TRBV19 and TRBJ1-1; no clear D. The CDR3 has 14 residues. V lost 5 bases and J 7 bases, leaving 17 bases between the germline ends. In germline, CDR1 is LNHDA, CDR2 SQIVND (reference sequence).

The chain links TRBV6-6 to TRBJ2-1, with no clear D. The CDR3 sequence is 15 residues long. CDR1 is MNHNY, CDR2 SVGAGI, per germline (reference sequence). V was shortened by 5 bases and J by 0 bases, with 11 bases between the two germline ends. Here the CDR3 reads CASSPTPSSYNEQFF. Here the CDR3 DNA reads TGTGCCAGCAGTCCTACGCCTAGCTCCTACAATGAGCAGTTCTTC.

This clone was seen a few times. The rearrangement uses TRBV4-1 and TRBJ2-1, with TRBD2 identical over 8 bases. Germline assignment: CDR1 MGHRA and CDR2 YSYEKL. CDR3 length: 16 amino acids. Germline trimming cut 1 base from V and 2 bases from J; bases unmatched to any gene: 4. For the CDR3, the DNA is TGCGCCAGCAGCCAAGGGCCAGCGGGAGCCTACAATGAGCAGTTCTTC. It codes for CASSQGPAGAYNEQFF.

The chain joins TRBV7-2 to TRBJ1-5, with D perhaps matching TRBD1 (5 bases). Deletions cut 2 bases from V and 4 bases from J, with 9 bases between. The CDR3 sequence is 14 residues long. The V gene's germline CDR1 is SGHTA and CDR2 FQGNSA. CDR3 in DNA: TGTGCCAGCAGCTTACGGGGGGTGAATCAGCCCCAGCATTTT. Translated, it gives CASSLRGVNQPQHF.

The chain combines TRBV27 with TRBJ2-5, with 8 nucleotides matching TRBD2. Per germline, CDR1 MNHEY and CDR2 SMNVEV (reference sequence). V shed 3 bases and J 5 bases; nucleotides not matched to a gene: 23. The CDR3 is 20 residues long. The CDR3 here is CASSFYGTGGLTVGKETQYF. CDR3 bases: TGTGCCAGCAGTTTCTACGGGACGGGGGGGCTTACGGTCGGGAAGGAGACCCAGTACTTC.

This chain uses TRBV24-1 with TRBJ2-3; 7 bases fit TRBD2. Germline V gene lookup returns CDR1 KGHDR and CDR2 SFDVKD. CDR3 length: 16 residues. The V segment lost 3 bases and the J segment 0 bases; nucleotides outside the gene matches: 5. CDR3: CATSDPRGDSTDTQYF. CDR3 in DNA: TGTGCCACCAGTGATCCCCGGGGGGATAGCACAGATACGCAGTATTTT.

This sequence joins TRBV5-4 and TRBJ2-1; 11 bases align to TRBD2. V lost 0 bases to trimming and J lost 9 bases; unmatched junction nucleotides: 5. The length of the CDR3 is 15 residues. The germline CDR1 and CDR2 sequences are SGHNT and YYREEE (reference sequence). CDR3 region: CASSLAASGRLEQFF. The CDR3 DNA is TGTGCCAGCAGCTTGGCGGCTAGCGGGAGGCTTGAGCAGTTCTTC.

The CDR3 nucleotides are TGTGCCAGCAGCCCAACCCAGGAGCAGGGGGCGTTCACCGGGGAGCTGTTTTTT. The encoded protein is CASSPTQEQGAFTGELFF. The rearrangement uses TRBV11-2 and TRBJ2-2; TRBD1 aligns across 8 bases. Germline loops: CDR1 SGHAT, CDR2 FQNNGV. The CDR3 has 18 amino acids. The V gene end was trimmed by 5 bases and the J gene end by 4 bases; junction bases not matched to a gene: 15.

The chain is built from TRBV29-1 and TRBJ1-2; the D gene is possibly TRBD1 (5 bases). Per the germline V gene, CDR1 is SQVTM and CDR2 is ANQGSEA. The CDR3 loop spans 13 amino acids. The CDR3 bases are TGCACCCACATCCCGCCAGGGCCGGATGGCTACACCTTC. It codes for CTHIPPGPDGYTF. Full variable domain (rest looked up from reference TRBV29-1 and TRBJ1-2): SAVISQKPSRDICQRGTSLTIQCQVDSQVTMMFWYRQQPGQSLTLIATANQGSEATYESGFVIDKFPISRPNLTFSTLTVSNMSPEDSSIYLCTHIPPGPDGYTFGSGTRLTVV.

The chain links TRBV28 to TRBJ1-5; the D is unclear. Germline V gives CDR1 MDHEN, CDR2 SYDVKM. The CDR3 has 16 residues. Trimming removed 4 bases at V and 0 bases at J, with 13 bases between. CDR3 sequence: CASSSGGAYSNQPQHF. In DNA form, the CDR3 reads TGTGCCAGCAGTTCTGGAGGAGCCTATAGCAATCAGCCCCAGCATTTT.

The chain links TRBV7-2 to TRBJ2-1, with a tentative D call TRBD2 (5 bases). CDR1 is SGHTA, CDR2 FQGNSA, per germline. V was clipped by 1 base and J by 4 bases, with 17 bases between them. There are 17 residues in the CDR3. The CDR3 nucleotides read TGTGCCAGCAGCTTAGTTTTTATGGGAGCGAGTTACAATGAGCAGTTCTTC. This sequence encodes CASSLVFMGASYNEQFF. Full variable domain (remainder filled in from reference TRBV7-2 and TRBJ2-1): GAGVSQSPSNKVTEKGKDVELRCDPISGHTALYWYRQSLGQGLEFLIYFQGNSAPDKSGLPSDRFSAERTGGSVSTLTIQRTQQEDSAVYLCASSLVFMGASYNEQFFGPGTRLTVL.

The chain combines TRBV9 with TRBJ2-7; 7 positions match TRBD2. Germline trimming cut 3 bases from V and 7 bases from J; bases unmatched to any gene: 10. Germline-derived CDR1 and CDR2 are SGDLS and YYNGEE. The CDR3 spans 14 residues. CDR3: CASSGAGTVGEQYF. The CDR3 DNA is TGTGCCAGCAGCGGAGCGGGAACCGTCGGGGAGCAGTACTTC.

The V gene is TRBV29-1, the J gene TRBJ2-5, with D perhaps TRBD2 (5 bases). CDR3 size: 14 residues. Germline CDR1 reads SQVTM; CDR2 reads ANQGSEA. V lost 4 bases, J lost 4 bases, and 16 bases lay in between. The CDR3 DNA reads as TGCAGCGTTGCCCTAGCCCAAGGAGGAGAGACCCAGTACTTC. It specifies CSVALAQGGETQYF. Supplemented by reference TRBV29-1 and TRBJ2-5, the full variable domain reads SAVISQKPSRDICQRGTSLTIQCQVDSQVTMMFWYRQQPGQSLTLIATANQGSEATYESGFVIDKFPISRPNLTFSTLTVSNMSPEDSSIYLCSVALAQGGETQYFGPGTRLLVL.

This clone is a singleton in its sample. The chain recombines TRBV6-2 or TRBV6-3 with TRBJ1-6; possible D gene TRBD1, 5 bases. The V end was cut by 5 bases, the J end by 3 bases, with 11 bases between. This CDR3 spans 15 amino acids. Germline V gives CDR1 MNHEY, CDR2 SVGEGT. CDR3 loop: CASSLTVNYNSPLHF. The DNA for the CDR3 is TGTGCCAGCAGTCTGACAGTTAACTATAATTCACCCCTCCACTTT.

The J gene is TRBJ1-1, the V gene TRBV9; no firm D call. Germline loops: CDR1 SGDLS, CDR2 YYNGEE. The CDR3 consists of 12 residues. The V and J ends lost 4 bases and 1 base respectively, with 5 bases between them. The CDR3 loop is CASSQWNTEAFF. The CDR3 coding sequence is TGTGCCAGCAGCCAGTGGAACACTGAAGCTTTCTTT.

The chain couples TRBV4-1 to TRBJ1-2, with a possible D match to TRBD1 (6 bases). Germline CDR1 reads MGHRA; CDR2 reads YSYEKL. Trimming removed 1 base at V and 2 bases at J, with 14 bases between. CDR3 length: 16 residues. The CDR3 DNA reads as TGCGCCAGCAGCCAAGTTCATGGACAGAAAAACTATGGCTACACCTTC. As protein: CASSQVHGQKNYGYTF.

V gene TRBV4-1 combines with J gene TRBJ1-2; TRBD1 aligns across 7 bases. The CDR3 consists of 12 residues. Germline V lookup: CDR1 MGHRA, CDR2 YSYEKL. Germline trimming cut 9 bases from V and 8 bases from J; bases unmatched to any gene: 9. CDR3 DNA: TGCGCCAGTTCCGGACAGGCTGGGGGCTACACCTTC. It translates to CASSGQAGGYTF.